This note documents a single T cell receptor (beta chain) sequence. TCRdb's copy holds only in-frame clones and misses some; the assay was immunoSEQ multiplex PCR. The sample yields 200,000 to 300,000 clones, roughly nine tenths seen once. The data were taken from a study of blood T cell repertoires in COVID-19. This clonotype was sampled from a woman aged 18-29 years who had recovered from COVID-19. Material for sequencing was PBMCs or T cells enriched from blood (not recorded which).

The CDR3 coding sequence is TGCGCCAGCAGTGTCAGGGCCGTAGGAGATACGCAGTATTTT. Its protein product is CASSVRAVGDTQYF. V gene TRBV5-1 combines with J gene TRBJ2-3, with a tentative D call TRBD1 (5 bases). Germline V gene lookup returns CDR1 SGHRS and CDR2 YFSETQ. V lost 5 bases and J 5 bases, leaving 15 bases between the germline ends. The length of the CDR3 is 14 residues.